Below are 19 T cell receptor beta chains sequenced from a single sample in a study of cytotoxic CD8 clonotypes in ibrutinib-treated CLL. Sequencing used immunoSEQ multiplex PCR; TCRdb keeps in-frame clones, though not all of them. The table lists about 140,000 clones, approximately 90% of them singletons, with 10% to 11% in the top ten. Sequencing used PBMCs, obtained after 12 months of ibrutinib treatment. The receptors originated from a human donor with chronic lymphocytic leukemia.

The chain employs TRBV7-9 and TRBJ1-1; D is ambiguous. The CDR3 covers 15 residues. Germline V gene sequence: CDR1 SEHNR, CDR2 FQNEAQ (reference sequence). Trimming removed 1 base from V and 2 bases from J, with 11 bases in between. CDR3 loop: CASSLGPGVNTEAFF. The DNA for the CDR3 is TGTGCCAGCAGCTTAGGACCTGGGGTTAACACTGAAGCTTTCTTT.

J is TRBJ2-7 and V is TRBV4-2; D possibly corresponds to TRBD2 (6 bases). Germline V gene lookup returns CDR1 LGHNA and CDR2 YNFKEQ. CDR3 size: 15 residues. The ends were cut back, 2 bases at V and 7 bases at J, with 18 bases in the middle. The CDR3: CASSQLTSNYLEQYF. The CDR3 bases are TGTGCCAGCAGCCAACTGACTAGTAATTATTTGGAGCAGTACTTC.

The chain has TRBV19 and TRBJ2-1; 7 nucleotides align to TRBD2. This CDR3 contains 14 residues. From germline, CDR1 is LNHDA and CDR2 SQIVND (reference sequence). Trimming removed 3 bases from V and 2 bases from J; junction bases left unmatched: 1. The CDR3 nucleotides are TGTGCCAGTAGTATCGGGAGGCCCTACAATGAGCAGTTCTTC. Protein: CASSIGRPYNEQFF.

V is TRBV7-8 and J is TRBJ2-6; D is undetermined. The CDR3 is made up of 15 amino acids. Trimming removed 0 bases from V and 3 bases from J, with 6 bases in between. Germline CDR1 SGHVS, CDR2 FQNEAQ. CDR3 in amino acids: CASSLAGVGANVLTF. CDR3 DNA: TGTGCCAGCAGCTTAGCTGGGGTTGGGGCCAACGTCCTGACTTTC.

The chain links TRBV12-5 to TRBJ1-4; unclear D gene. Trimming took 2 bases from V and 3 from J, leaving 16 bases between them. Germline CDR1 LGHNT, CDR2 FRNRAP. This CDR3 region has 17 residues. For the CDR3, the DNA is TGTGCTAGTGGTTTGACCCCGACGGTAGGGTCTAATGAAAAACTGTTTTTT. Translation gives CASGLTPTVGSNEKLFF. Using reference TRBV12-5 and TRBJ1-4 for the parts outside the CDR3, the full variable domain is DARVTQTPRHKVTEMGQEVTMRCQPILGHNTVFWYRQTMMQGLELLAYFRNRAPLDDSGMPKDRFSAEMPDATLATLKIQPSEPRDSAVYFCASGLTPTVGSNEKLFFGSGTQLSVL.

The chain is built from TRBV14 and TRBJ2-3; D is perhaps TRBD1 (6 bases). The CDR3 has 13 residues. The V gene lost 7 bases and the J gene lost 4 bases, with 12 bases spanning the gap. Germline V CDR1 and CDR2: SGHDN, FVKESK. CDR3 sequence: CASTPTGSDTQYF. The CDR3 DNA sequence: TGTGCCAGCACCCCCACAGGGTCAGATACGCAGTATTTT.

The chain employs TRBV29-1 and TRBJ2-5; D is uncertain. The length of the CDR3 is 14 residues. The germline V and J ends were trimmed by 4 bases and 0 bases, with 12 bases remaining between them. Germline loops: CDR1 SQVTM, CDR2 ANQGSEA. This CDR3 is CSVVPGRNQETQYF. The DNA for the CDR3 is TGCAGCGTTGTCCCCGGACGAAACCAAGAGACCCAGTACTTC.

The V call is TRBV27, the J call TRBJ2-3, with 11 bases matching TRBD2. V was clipped by 6 bases and J by 4 bases; unmatched bases: 6. The V gene's germline CDR1 is MNHEY and CDR2 SMNVEV (reference sequence). There are 15 residues in the CDR3. CDR3 in amino acids: CASRLAGVQADTQYF. Here the CDR3 DNA reads TGTGCCAGCAGACTAGCGGGAGTTCAGGCAGATACGCAGTATTTT.

This clone was seen once. This chain joins TRBV5-1 and TRBJ2-7; 7 bases fit TRBD2. Germline V gives CDR1 SGHRS, CDR2 YFSETQ. CDR3 length: 15 residues. V shed 5 bases, J shed 4 bases, and the junction held 12 bases outside the gene matches. CDR3 DNA sequence: TGCGCCAGCAGACCGGGACTACTCCTCTTTTACGAGCAGTACTTC. Amino acid sequence: CASRPGLLLFYEQYF.

The gene calls are TRBV2 and TRBJ1-3; D is uncertain. Looked up from germline, CDR1 is SNHLY and CDR2 is FYNNEI. Trimming left V 5 bases short and J 0 bases short, with 11 bases between. The CDR3 covers 15 residues. The CDR3: CASSSSYSSGNTIYF. Written as DNA, the CDR3 is TGTGCCAGCAGTTCCAGTTATAGCTCTGGAAACACCATATATTTT.

The V gene is TRBV4-3, the J gene TRBJ2-1, with a weak D call TRBD2 (6 bases). The germline V and J ends were trimmed by 0 bases and 5 bases, with 11 bases remaining between them. The germline V gene encodes CDR1 LGHNA and CDR2 YSLEER. The CDR3 has 15 residues. In DNA, the CDR3 is TGCGCCAGCAGCCAAGAGGGCGGCGGGGACAATGAGCAGTTCTTC. It is translated as CASSQEGGGDNEQFF.

The V gene is TRBV7-8, the J gene TRBJ2-3; 13 nucleotides agree with TRBD2. The germline V gene has CDR1 SGHVS and CDR2 FQNEAQ. The CDR3 extends over 17 amino acids. Unmatched junction bases numbered 6, after V lost 4 bases and J lost 2 bases. The CDR3 coding sequence is TGTGCCAGCAGCTCTCCGGGACTAGCGGGACCCACAGATACGCAGTATTTT. This codes for CASSSPGLAGPTDTQYF. Drawing the rest from reference TRBV7-8 and TRBJ2-3, the complete variable domain is GAGVSQSPRYKVAKRGQDVALRCDPISGHVSLFWYQQALGQGPEFLTYFQNEAQLDKSGLPSDRFFAERPEGSVSTLKIQRTQQEDSAVYLCASSSPGLAGPTDTQYFGPGTRLTVL.

This sequence joins TRBV11-2 and TRBJ1-2; D perhaps matches TRBD1 (6 bases). V was trimmed by 3 bases and J by 8 bases, leaving 16 bases between them. The germline gives CDR1 SGHAT, CDR2 FQNNGV. The CDR3 is 14 residues long. This CDR3 is CASSFGVGGGGYTF. The CDR3 DNA sequence: TGTGCCAGCAGCTTCGGGGTAGGGGGTGGAGGCTACACCTTC.

The rearrangement uses TRBV5-8 and TRBJ2-2; 10 nucleotides agree with TRBD2. CDR3 length equals 16 residues. With V trimmed by 8 bases and J by 5 bases, 12 bases remained unmatched. Germline CDR1 SGHTS, CDR2 YDEGEE. This CDR3 reads CASTFLSGRETGELFF. Here the CDR3 DNA reads TGTGCCAGTACCTTCCTCAGCGGGAGGGAGACCGGGGAGCTGTTTTTT.

The chain has TRBV7-2 and TRBJ1-1; D not certain. From germline, CDR1 is SGHTA and CDR2 FQGNSA. The CDR3 runs 15 residues. The V and J ends lost 5 bases and 6 bases respectively, with 19 bases between them. The CDR3 here is CASSAYPAGGPEAFF. CDR3 DNA: TGTGCCAGCAGCGCCTATCCAGCGGGAGGTCCTGAAGCTTTCTTT.

This sequence joins TRBV7-2 and TRBJ2-1; 10 nucleotides line up with TRBD2. Germline lookup yields CDR1 SGHTA and CDR2 FQGNSA. V shed 7 bases, J shed 3 bases, and the junction held 12 bases outside the gene matches. This CDR3 is 17 amino acids long. CDR3 region: CASTQNPLAGYYNEQFF. The CDR3 DNA reads TGTGCCAGCACCCAGAATCCACTAGCGGGATACTACAATGAGCAGTTCTTC. Based on the CDR3 plus reference TRBV7-2 and TRBJ2-1, the full variable domain is GAGVSQSPSNKVTEKGKDVELRCDPISGHTALYWYRQSLGQGLEFLIYFQGNSAPDKSGLPSDRFSAERTGGSVSTLTIQRTQQEDSAVYLCASTQNPLAGYYNEQFFGPGTRLTVL.

This chain connects TRBV9 to TRBJ2-2, with TRBD2 matching 7 bases. V was clipped by 4 bases and J by 5 bases; unmatched bases: 14. The CDR3 is 17 amino acids. CDR1 is SGDLS and CDR2 is YYNGEE in the germline V gene. DNA for the CDR3: TGTGCCAGCAGCCTGGAGTTTGCGGGAGTTTTAACCGGGGAGCTGTTTTTT. Its translation is CASSLEFAGVLTGELFF.

The gene calls are TRBV28 and TRBJ2-2; 12 bases agree with TRBD1. This CDR3 spans 19 amino acids. Germline trimming cut 3 bases from V and 3 bases from J; bases unmatched to any gene: 11. The germline V gene encodes CDR1 MDHEN and CDR2 SYDVKM. CDR3 nucleotide sequence: TGTGCCAGCAGTTTTTCCCCGGGACAGGGGGCCAGCTACACCGGGGAGCTGTTTTTT. Translating it yields CASSFSPGQGASYTGELFF.

This chain joins TRBV6-5 and TRBJ1-2; D gene uncertain. This CDR3 is built from 13 residues. Germline V CDR1 and CDR2: MNHEY, SVGAGI. The V and J ends lost 2 bases and 2 bases respectively, with 6 bases between them. The CDR3 loop is CASSYDVNYGYTF. CDR3 DNA sequence: TGTGCCAGCAGTTACGACGTCAACTATGGCTACACCTTC.